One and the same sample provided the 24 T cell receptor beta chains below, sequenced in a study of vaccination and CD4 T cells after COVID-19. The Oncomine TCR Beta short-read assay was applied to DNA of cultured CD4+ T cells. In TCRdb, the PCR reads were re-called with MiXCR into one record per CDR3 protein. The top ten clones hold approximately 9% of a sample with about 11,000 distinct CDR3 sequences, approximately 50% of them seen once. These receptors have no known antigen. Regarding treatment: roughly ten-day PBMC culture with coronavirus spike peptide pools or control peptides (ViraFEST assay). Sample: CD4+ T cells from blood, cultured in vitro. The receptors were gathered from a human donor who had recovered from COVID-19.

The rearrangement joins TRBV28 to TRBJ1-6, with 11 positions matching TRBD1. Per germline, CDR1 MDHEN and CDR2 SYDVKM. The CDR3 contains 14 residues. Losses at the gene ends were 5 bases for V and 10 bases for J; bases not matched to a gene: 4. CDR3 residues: CASSPGTGGSPLHF. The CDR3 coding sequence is TGTGCCAGCAGTCCCGGGACAGGGGGGTCACCCCTCCACTTT.

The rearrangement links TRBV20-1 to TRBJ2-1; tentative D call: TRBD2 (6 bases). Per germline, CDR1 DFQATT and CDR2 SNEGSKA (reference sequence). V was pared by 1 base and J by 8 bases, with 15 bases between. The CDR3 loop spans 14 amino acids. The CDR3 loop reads CSARVGGGKDEQFF. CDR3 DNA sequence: TGCAGTGCTAGAGTGGGCGGAGGGAAGGATGAGCAGTTCTTC.

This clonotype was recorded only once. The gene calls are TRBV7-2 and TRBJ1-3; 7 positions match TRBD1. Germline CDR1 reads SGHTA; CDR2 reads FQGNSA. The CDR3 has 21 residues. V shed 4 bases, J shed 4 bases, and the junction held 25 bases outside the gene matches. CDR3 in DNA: TGTGCCAGCAGCTCCCGAGGGGGGGGGACAGCTAATGTAGATACCGGAAACACCATATATTTT. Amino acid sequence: CASSSRGGGTANVDTGNTIYF.

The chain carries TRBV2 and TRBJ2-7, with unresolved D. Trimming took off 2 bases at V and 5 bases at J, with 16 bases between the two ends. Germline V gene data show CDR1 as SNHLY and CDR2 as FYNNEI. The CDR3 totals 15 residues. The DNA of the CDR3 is TGTGCCAGCAGTGAATCGGCCCGAATTCTAGACGAGCAGTACTTC. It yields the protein CASSESARILDEQYF.

CDR3 sequence (DNA): TGTGCCAGCAGCCCCCAACTAGCGGGAGCCTACTACGAGCAGTACTTC. As protein: CASSPQLAGAYYEQYF. J is TRBJ2-7 and V is TRBV14; TRBD2 aligns across 11 bases. The CDR3 length is 16 residues. Germline V gives CDR1 SGHDN, CDR2 FVKESK. The ends lost 4 bases at V and 3 bases at J; junction bases unmatched: 8.

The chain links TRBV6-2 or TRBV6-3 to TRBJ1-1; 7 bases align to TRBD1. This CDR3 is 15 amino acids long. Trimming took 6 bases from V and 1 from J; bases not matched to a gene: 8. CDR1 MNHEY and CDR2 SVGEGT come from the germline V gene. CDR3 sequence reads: CASREFDRANTEAFF. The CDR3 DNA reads TGTGCCAGCAGAGAATTCGACAGGGCGAACACTGAAGCTTTCTTT.

The CDR3 loop reads CSARRDGGDTQYF. The CDR3 coding sequence is TGCAGTGCCCGGAGGGACGGAGGAGATACGCAGTATTTT. This sequence joins TRBV20-1 and TRBJ2-3; D perhaps matches TRBD2 (6 bases). The CDR3 spans 13 residues. Trimming shortened V by 6 bases and J by 5 bases, and 15 bases separated the two germline ends. Germline V lookup: CDR1 DFQATT, CDR2 SNEGSKA (reference sequence).

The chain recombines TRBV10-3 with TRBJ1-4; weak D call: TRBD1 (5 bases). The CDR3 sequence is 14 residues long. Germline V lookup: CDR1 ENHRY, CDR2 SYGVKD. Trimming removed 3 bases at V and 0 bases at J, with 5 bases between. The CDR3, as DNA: TGTGCCATCAGTGACAGGGCAACTAATGAAAAACTGTTTTTT. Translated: CAISDRATNEKLFF.

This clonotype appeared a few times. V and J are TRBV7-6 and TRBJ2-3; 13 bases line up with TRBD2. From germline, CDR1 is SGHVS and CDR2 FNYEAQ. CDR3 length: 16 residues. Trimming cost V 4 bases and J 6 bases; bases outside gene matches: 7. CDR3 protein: CASSYRTSGSFDTQYF. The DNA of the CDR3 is TGTGCCAGCAGCTATCGGACTAGCGGGAGTTTCGATACGCAGTATTTT.

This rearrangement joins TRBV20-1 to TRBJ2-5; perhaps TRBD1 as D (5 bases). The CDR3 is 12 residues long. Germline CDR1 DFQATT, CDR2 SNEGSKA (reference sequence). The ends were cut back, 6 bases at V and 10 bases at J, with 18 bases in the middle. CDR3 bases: TGCAGTGCCAAGGGGCCGTCCGAAGTCCAGTACTTC. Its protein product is CSAKGPSEVQYF.

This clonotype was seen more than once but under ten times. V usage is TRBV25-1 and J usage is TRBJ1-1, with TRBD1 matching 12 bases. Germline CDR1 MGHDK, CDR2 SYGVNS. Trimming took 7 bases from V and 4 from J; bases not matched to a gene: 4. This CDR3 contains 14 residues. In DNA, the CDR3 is TGTGCCAGCACAAGGGACAGGGGGCCCACTGAAGCTTTCTTT. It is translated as CASTRDRGPTEAFF.

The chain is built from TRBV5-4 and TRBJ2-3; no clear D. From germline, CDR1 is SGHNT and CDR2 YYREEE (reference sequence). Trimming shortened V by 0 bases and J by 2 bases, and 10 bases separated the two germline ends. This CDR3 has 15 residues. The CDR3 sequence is CASSLAPANTDTQYF. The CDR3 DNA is TGTGCCAGCAGCTTGGCGCCAGCAAACACAGATACGCAGTATTTT.

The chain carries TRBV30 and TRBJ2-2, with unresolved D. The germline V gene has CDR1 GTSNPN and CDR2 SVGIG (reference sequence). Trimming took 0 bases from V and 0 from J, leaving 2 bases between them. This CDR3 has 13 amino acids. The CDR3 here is CAWSVANTGELFF. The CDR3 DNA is TGTGCCTGGAGTGTCGCGAACACCGGGGAGCTGTTTTTT.

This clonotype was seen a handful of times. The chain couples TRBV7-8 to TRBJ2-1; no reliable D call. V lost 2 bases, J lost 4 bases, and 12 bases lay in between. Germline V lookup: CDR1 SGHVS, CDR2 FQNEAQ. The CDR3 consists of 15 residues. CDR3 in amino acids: CASSLQPGQYNEQFF. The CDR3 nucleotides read TGTGCCAGCAGCTTACAACCGGGCCAGTACAATGAGCAGTTCTTC.

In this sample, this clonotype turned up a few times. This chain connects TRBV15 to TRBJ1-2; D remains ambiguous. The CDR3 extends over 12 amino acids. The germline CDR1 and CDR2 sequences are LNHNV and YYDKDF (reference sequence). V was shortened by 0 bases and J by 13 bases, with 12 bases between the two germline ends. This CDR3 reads CATSRDSGSSTF. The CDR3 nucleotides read TGTGCCACCAGCAGAGATTCGGGGTCTTCCACCTTC.

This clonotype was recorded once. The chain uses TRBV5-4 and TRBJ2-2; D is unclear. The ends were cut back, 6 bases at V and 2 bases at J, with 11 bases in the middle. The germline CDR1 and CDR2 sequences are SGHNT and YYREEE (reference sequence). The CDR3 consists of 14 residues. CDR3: CASNQKLNTGELFF. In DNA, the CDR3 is TGTGCCAGCAATCAGAAACTAAACACCGGGGAGCTGTTTTTT.

CDR3 sequence (DNA): TGTGCCAGCACCCGGGACAGGGGGTCCACGGAGACCCAGTACTTC. Amino acid sequence: CASTRDRGSTETQYF. The rearrangement uses TRBV5-4 and TRBJ2-5, with 11 bases that match TRBD1. Per the germline V gene, CDR1 is SGHNT and CDR2 is YYREEE (reference sequence). The junction had 9 bases not matched to a gene; V was cut back by 6 bases and J by 5 bases. The CDR3 totals 15 residues.

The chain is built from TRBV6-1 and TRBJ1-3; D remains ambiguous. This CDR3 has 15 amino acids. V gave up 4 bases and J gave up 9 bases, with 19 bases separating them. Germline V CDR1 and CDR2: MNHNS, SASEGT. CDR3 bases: TGTGCCAGCAGTGGAGGGCGGAACACCTATAGCACCATATATTTT. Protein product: CASSGGRNTYSTIYF.

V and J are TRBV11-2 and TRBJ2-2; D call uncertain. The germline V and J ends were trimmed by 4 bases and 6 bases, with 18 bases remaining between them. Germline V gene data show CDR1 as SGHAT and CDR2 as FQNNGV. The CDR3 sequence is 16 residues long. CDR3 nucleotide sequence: TGTGCCAGCAGCTCCCGGGCCTCCCTTCCGCCCGGGGAGCTGTTTTTT. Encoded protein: CASSSRASLPPGELFF. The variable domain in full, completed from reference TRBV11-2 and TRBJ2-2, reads EAGVAQSPRYKIIEKRQSVAFWCNPISGHATLYWYQQILGQGPKLLIQFQNNGVVDDSQLPKDRFSAERLKGVDSTLKIQPAKLEDSAVYLCASSSRASLPPGELFFGEGSRLTVL.

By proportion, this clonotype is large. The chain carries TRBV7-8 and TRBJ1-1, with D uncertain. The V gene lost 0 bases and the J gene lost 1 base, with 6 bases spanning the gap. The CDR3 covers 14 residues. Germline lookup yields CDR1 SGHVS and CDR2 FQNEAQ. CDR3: CASSLAPGNTEAFF. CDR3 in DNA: TGTGCCAGCAGCTTAGCACCAGGGAACACTGAAGCTTTCTTT. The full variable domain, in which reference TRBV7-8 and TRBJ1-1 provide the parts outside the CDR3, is GAGVSQSPRYKVAKRGQDVALRCDPISGHVSLFWYQQALGQGPEFLTYFQNEAQLDKSGLPSDRFFAERPEGSVSTLKIQRTQQEDSAVYLCASSLAPGNTEAFFGQGTRLTVV.

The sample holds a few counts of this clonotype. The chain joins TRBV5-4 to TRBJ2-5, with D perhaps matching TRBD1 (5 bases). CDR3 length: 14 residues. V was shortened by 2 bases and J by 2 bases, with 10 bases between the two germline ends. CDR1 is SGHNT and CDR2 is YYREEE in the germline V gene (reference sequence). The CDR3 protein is CASSFRQLQETQYF. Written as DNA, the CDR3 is TGTGCCAGCAGCTTTCGACAGCTACAAGAGACCCAGTACTTC.

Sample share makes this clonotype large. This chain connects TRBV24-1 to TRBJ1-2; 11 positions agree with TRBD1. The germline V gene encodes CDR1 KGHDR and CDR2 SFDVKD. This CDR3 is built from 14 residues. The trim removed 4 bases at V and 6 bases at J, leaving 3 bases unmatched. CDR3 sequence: CATSDPGQGDGYTF. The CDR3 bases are TGTGCCACCAGTGACCCGGGACAGGGGGATGGCTACACCTTC.

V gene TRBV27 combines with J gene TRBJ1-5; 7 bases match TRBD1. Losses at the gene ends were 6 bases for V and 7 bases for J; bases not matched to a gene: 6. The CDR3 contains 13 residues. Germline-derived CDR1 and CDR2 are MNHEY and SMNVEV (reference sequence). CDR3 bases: TGTGCCAGCAGGACAGGGTCCTGGCAGCCCCAGCATTTT. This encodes CASRTGSWQPQHF.

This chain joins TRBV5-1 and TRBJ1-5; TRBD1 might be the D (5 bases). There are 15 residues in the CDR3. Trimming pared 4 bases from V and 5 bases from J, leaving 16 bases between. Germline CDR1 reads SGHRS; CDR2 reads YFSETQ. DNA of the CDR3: TGCGCCAGCAGCCCCACCGGACAACGGGATCAGCCCCAGCATTTT. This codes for CASSPTGQRDQPQHF.